This is a list of T cell receptor beta chains from one sample in a study of regulatory T cells in long-lasting Graves disease. TCRdb re-called the multiplex PCR reads with MiXCR, one entry per CDR3 protein. The sample shows about 460,000 distinct CDR3 sequences, around 13% of them seen only once. The sample was also reused in another study, on T cells in Graves' hyperthyroidism and ophthalmopathy.

This sample comprised peripheral blood mononuclear cells (PBMCs), obtained at new diagnosis, from a patient treated with antithyroid drugs. The source of these receptors is a woman aged 45-60 years with Graves disease. Both conserved end residues are part of each CDR3. The order of the fields is V gene, J gene, clone size, CDR3 protein. The size of a clone is reported for some rows only, either as once, few or many, or as a class for expanded clones.

>TRBV7-2|TRBJ2-7|few
CASSPPGLQTEYF
>TRBV2|TRBJ2-2|-
CATSLASGELFF
>TRBV30|TRBJ1-1|many
CACSRGSEAFF
>TRBV7-9|TRBJ1-1|many
CASSAWTGETEAFF
>TRBV28|TRBJ2-1|many
CATLAASYNEQFF
>TRBV27|TRBJ2-1|many
CASSPQARGGYNEQFF
>TRBV6-2/TRBV6-3|TRBJ2-3|many
CASSYDTRRGADTQYF
>TRBV12-3/TRBV12-4|TRBJ1-6|many
CASSLTRDSPLHF
>TRBV29-1|TRBJ2-7|-
CSVERGTYEQYF
>TRBV19|TRBJ1-2|-
CASSIGTGTYGYTF
>TRBV7-3|TRBJ2-1|-
CASSNRDSYNEQFF
>TRBV27|TRBJ1-1|few
CASSFSTAAFF
>TRBV20-1|TRBJ2-7|-
CSARALSGTSGEQYF
>TRBV7-9|TRBJ1-2|-
CASSSTGTGWYGYTF
>TRBV5-6|TRBJ2-7|few
CASSRYSGTGTVSYEQYF
>TRBV18|TRBJ1-4|-
CASSTEATNEKLFF
>TRBV5-1|TRBJ2-3|few
CASSLEEDYAERYTQCF
>TRBV2|TRBJ1-4|many
CASSEVSTNEKLFF
>TRBV29-1|TRBJ1-1|-
CSGGPDRNTEAFF
>TRBV6-2/TRBV6-3|TRBJ2-1|many
CASSYDGSGRAATYNEQFF
>TRBV18|TRBJ2-7|-
CASSWDRAVYEQYF
>TRBV20-1|TRBJ1-5|-
CSARDLSNQPQHF
>TRBV20-1|TRBJ2-1|many
CSARQSSGSYNEQFF
>TRBV19|TRBJ1-4|-
CASRPNWGDTGGELFF
>TRBV9|TRBJ2-7|few
CASSGKTSGDLGEQYF
>TRBV3-1|TRBJ2-7|-
CASSQSGLAGVGAPYEQYF
>TRBV27|TRBJ2-3|many
CASSSTSTSLTDTQYF
>TRBV28|TRBJ1-2|many
CASSPYSTKEIGYTF
>TRBV12-3/TRBV12-4|TRBJ1-3|-
CASTLSDAGNTIYF
>TRBV10-3|TRBJ2-5|few
CAISGGQGAETQYF
>TRBV20-1|TRBJ1-1|many
CSALTGVEAFF
>TRBV5-6|TRBJ1-1|few
CASSWGQGQTEAFF
>TRBV28|TRBJ1-1|many
CASRDLAEAFF
>TRBV28|TRBJ2-1|-
CASRGSPGEQFF
>TRBV7-9|TRBJ1-4|-
CASSSTGKGATNEKLFF
>TRBV20-1|TRBJ2-3|many
CSAGLAGVPDTQYF
>TRBV5-1|TRBJ1-6|few
CASSLLRPDSPLHF
>TRBV12-3/TRBV12-4|TRBJ1-2|many
CASRSAGGHYGYTF
>TRBV28|TRBJ1-3|few
CASSSPTGTGVEPRGNTIYF
>TRBV7-3|TRBJ2-1|many
CASSLTRDSSDEQFF
>TRBV6-1|TRBJ2-7|many
CASTEGNSYEQYF
>TRBV2|TRBJ1-5|many
CASSESGAGQPQHF
>TRBV5-1|TRBJ1-1|few
CASSSQTGLSTEAFF
>TRBV9|TRBJ1-5|few
CASSATGGTHQPQHF
>TRBV2|TRBJ2-1|many
CASSELAGRNNEQFF
>TRBV6-5|TRBJ2-1|many
CASSSLGGYNEQFF
>TRBV27|TRBJ2-5|many
CASRGAGLISETQYF
>TRBV6-1|TRBJ1-5|few
CASRTQGSNQPQHF
>TRBV10-1|TRBJ2-1|-
CASSEFGGVASEQFF
>TRBV13|TRBJ2-1|-
CASSFRERGYNEQFF